This T cell receptor beta chain was retrieved from a study of blood T cell repertoires in COVID-19. At the level of the study: The United States, Italy and Spain were the sources of the acute and convalescent COVID-19 samples. PBMCs, B-cell-depleted T cells, or T cells provided the cDNA or gDNA that made up the material.

Germline V gene lookup returns CDR1 KGHSH and CDR2 LQKENI. V lost 2 bases, J lost 7 bases, and 7 bases stayed unmatched. The length of the CDR3 is 14 residues. This clone appeared a single time. As originally analysed: Amplification of reference gene primers provided the estimated nucleated cell counts. Profiled with immunoSEQ multiplex PCR; TCRdb holds only in-frame clones, not every one. Clonal size and the V and J genes are those of that table, whereas D and trimming came from the DNA. The sample carries about 89,000 clones, roughly 79% recorded once. The chain joins TRBV18 to TRBJ1-2; 7 nucleotides match TRBD1. This sequence originates from a man aged 65 to 85 with acute or convalescent COVID-19. The sequenced sample consisted of peripheral blood. CDR3 DNA: TGTGCCAGCTCACCAGACAGGGCCTATGGTGGCTACACCTTC. Amino acid sequence: CASSPDRAYGGYTF.